This T cell receptor beta chain was retrieved from a study of response to subunit inactivated influenza vaccine. TCRdb reprocessed the RT-PCR reads with MiXCR, giving one entry per CDR3 protein. Seen here are hundreds of thousands of distinct CDR3 sequences, over 9% observed once, and the top ten hold 9.5% to 11%. Trimming cost V 2 bases and J 6 bases; bases outside gene matches: 3. The CDR3 contains 14 residues. Germline loops: CDR1 SGHDT, CDR2 YYEEEE. The same data also went into a second study, on T cells expressing NK-cell markers. Per that paper: What made the TCR beta cDNA was 5'RACE template switching with UMIs. The authors derived TCR beta repertoires from sorted CD3+CD56+NKG2C+, CD3+CD56+NKG2C- and CD3+CD56-NKG2C+ T cells. These clonotypes, the leaders elsewhere, also led the CD3+CD56-NKG2C+ fraction in four donors. Whether expanded NKG2C+ T cell clones recognized HCMV stayed uncertain.

The TCR comes from a man aged 50 to 60 who received an inactivated influenza vaccine. This specimen was PBMCs from blood, taken on the day of vaccination. V is TRBV5-6 and J is TRBJ2-4; 9 nucleotides agree with TRBD1. The CDR3 coding sequence is TGTGCCAGCAGCTTAGGGACAGGGAGAAACATTCAGTACTTC. Its translation: CASSLGTGRNIQYF.